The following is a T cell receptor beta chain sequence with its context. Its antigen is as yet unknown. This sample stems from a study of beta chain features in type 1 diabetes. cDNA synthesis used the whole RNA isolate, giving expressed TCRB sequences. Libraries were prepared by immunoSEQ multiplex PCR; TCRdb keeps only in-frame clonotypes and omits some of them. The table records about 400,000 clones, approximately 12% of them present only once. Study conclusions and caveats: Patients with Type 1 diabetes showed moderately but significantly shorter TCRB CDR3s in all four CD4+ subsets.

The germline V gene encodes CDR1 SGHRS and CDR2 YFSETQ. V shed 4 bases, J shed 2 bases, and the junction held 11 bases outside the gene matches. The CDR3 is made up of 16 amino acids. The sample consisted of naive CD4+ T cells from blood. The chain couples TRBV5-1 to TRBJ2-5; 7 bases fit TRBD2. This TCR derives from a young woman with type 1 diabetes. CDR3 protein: CASSPGGSRRQETQYF. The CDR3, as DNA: TGCGCCAGCAGCCCCGGGGGGTCGAGGCGACAAGAGACCCAGTACTTC.